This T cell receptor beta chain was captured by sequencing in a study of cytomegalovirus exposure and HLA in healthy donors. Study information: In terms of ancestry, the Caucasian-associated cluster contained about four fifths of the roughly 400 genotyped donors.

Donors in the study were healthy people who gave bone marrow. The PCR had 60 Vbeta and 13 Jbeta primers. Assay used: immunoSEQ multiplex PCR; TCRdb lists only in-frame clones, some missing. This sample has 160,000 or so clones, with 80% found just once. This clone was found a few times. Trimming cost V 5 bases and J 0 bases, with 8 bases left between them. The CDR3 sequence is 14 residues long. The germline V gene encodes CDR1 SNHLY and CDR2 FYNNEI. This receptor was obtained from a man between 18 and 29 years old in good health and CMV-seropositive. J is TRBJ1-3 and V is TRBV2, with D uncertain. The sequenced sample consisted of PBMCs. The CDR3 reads CASSPGGSGNTIYF. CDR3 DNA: TGTGCCAGCAGTCCCGGTGGCTCTGGAAACACCATATATTTT.